One and the same sample provided the 32 T cell receptor beta chains below, sequenced in a study of cytomegalovirus exposure and HLA in healthy donors. The PCR had 60 Vbeta and 13 Jbeta primers. Clones were sequenced by immunoSEQ multiplex PCR, and TCRdb holds only the in-frame ones, with some missing. This sample yields 140,000 to 150,000 clones, of which about 73% are seen a single time; roughly 2% belongs to the top ten. Sequenced: PBMCs. Source of these receptors: a woman aged 60-75 years in good health and CMV-seropositive.

The chain recombines TRBV28 with TRBJ1-2; 7 nucleotides match TRBD1. Germline V lookup: CDR1 MDHEN, CDR2 SYDVKM. This CDR3 is 15 amino acids long. Losses at the gene ends were 7 bases for V and 7 bases for J; bases not matched to a gene: 15. CDR3: CASKGTGAIAGGYTF. The CDR3 DNA reads TGTGCCAGCAAGGGTACAGGGGCTATAGCAGGTGGCTACACCTTC.

This clone was seen once. The chain recombines TRBV28 with TRBJ2-3; a weak D match, TRBD2 (5 bases). The CDR3 is made up of 14 amino acids. V was clipped by 3 bases and J by 4 bases, with 11 bases between them. Germline assignment: CDR1 MDHEN and CDR2 SYDVKM. CDR3 loop: CASSLAGGADTQYF. CDR3 coding DNA: TGTGCCAGCAGTTTGGCCGGAGGCGCAGATACGCAGTATTTT.

This rearrangement joins TRBV19 to TRBJ1-3; D call uncertain. The V end lost 5 bases, the J end lost 0 bases, and 5 bases lay between the germline ends. CDR3 length: 13 residues. The germline V gene has CDR1 LNHDA and CDR2 SQIVND (reference sequence). The CDR3 DNA is TGTGCCAGTAGTGACATCTCTGGAAACACCATATATTTT. As protein: CASSDISGNTIYF.

The V gene is TRBV5-5, the J gene TRBJ2-3; TRBD1 is a possible D gene (6 bases). V gave up 2 bases and J gave up 2 bases, with 15 bases separating them. The CDR3 runs to 16 residues. Germline loops: CDR1 SGHKS, CDR2 YYEKEE (reference sequence). The CDR3 nucleotides are TGTGCCAGCAGCTTTCCTGCGACAGGAACCACAGATACGCAGTATTTT. This encodes CASSFPATGTTDTQYF.

This clone was counted only a few times. This chain uses TRBV28 with TRBJ1-2; unclear D gene. CDR3 size: 11 residues. Germline V lookup: CDR1 MDHEN, CDR2 SYDVKM. Trimming removed 9 bases from V and 1 base from J, with 6 bases in between. CDR3 DNA sequence: TGTGCCAGTTGGAGTAACTATGGCTACACCTTC. Amino acid sequence: CASWSNYGYTF.

This sequence joins TRBV5-4 and TRBJ2-7; tentatively, D is TRBD2 (7 bases). Germline CDR1 SGHNT, CDR2 YYREEE (reference sequence). The V gene lost 4 bases and the J gene lost 5 bases, with 10 bases spanning the gap. This CDR3 spans 12 amino acids. The CDR3, as DNA: TGTGCCAGCAGCGTAGGGGGGGACGAGCAGTACTTC. Its protein is CASSVGGDEQYF.

The chain combines TRBV23-1 with TRBJ2-1; the match to TRBD2 covers 8 bases. TRBV23-1 is given ORF status, its function remaining uncertain. Trimming removed 4 bases from V and 7 bases from J; junction bases left unmatched: 9. The CDR3 contains 15 residues. The chain's CDR3 is CASSPGTRIWNEQFF. CDR3 nucleotides: TGCGCCAGCAGTCCAGGGACTAGGATATGGAATGAGCAGTTCTTC.

In nucleotides, the CDR3 is TGTGCCAGCAGCTTCGGGAACCAGGGGGAGAGTCAGCCCCAGCATTTT. Residues: CASSFGNQGESQPQHF. The chain links TRBV7-9 to TRBJ1-5, with 7 bases matching TRBD1. The CDR3 length is 16 residues. In germline, CDR1 is SEHNR, CDR2 FQNEAQ (reference sequence). V lost 3 bases, J lost 6 bases, and 11 bases stayed unmatched.

This clone was seen once. The rearrangement links TRBV5-1 to TRBJ2-3; a possible D gene is TRBD2 (6 bases). Germline V CDR1 and CDR2: SGHRS, YFSETQ. Trimming stripped 0 bases from V and 5 bases from J, with 7 bases between. This CDR3 region has 13 residues. Written as DNA, the CDR3 is TGCGCCAGCAGCTTGGCGGGGGAAGATACGCAGTATTTT. Residues: CASSLAGEDTQYF.

The genes are TRBV28 and TRBJ1-1; 7 nucleotides agree with TRBD1. CDR1 is MDHEN, CDR2 SYDVKM, per germline. This CDR3 region has 14 residues. The trim removed 8 bases at V and 7 bases at J, leaving 13 bases unmatched. CDR3 sequence (DNA): TGTGCCAGCCCCCCCGGGACAGCGCAAGGTGAAGCTTTCTTT. As protein: CASPPGTAQGEAFF.

This chain joins TRBV27 and TRBJ2-3, with TRBD2 identical over 13 bases. V was clipped by 4 bases and J by 2 bases; unmatched bases: 9. CDR3 size: 18 residues. Germline lookup yields CDR1 MNHEY and CDR2 SMNVEV (reference sequence). Written as DNA, the CDR3 is TGTGCCAGCAGTTCACAAAGAGGGACTAGCGGGATCACAGATACGCAGTATTTT. It is translated as CASSSQRGTSGITDTQYF.

This clone occurred a few times. The V gene is TRBV28, the J gene TRBJ2-2, with D possibly TRBD1 on 5 matching bases. With 2 bases removed from V and 6 bases from J, the gap between germline ends came to 13 bases. The CDR3 runs to 15 residues. Germline V gives CDR1 MDHEN, CDR2 SYDVKM. The CDR3 reads CASSLARVGPGELFF. The CDR3 DNA reads as TGTGCCAGCAGTTTAGCCCGAGTGGGGCCCGGGGAGCTGTTTTTT.

The chain joins TRBV7-7 to TRBJ2-3; a weak D match, TRBD1 (7 bases). The germline V and J ends were trimmed by 4 bases and 6 bases, with 11 bases remaining between them. The germline V gene encodes CDR1 SSHAT and CDR2 FNYEAQ (reference sequence). CDR3 length: 13 amino acids. The CDR3 loop reads CASSSSGGDTQYF. CDR3 DNA sequence: TGTGCCAGCAGCTCGTCAGGGGGGGATACGCAGTATTTT.

This clone has just a few counts. The V and J genes are TRBV28 and TRBJ2-7, with 7 positions matching TRBD2. The CDR3 totals 15 residues. Germline V CDR1 and CDR2: MDHEN, SYDVKM. The J segment lost 2 bases and the V segment lost 2 bases, leaving 6 bases of the junction unmatched. The CDR3 loop is CASSLGSSGTYEQYF. CDR3 sequence (DNA): TGTGCCAGCAGTTTAGGGTCTAGCGGAACCTACGAGCAGTACTTC.

The CDR3 protein is CAISKENSNQPQHF. The CDR3 region has the DNA TGTGCCATCAGTAAAGAGAACAGCAATCAGCCCCAGCATTTT. This rearrangement joins TRBV10-3 to TRBJ1-5; D call uncertain. CDR1 and CDR2 from the germline V gene are ENHRY and SYGVKD. Trimming removed 5 bases at V and 1 base at J, with 9 bases between. CDR3 length: 14 amino acids.

As concerns this clone: The sample has other DNA sequences that encode this CDR3 too. The V gene is TRBV11-2, the J gene TRBJ1-2, with TRBD1 as a possible D gene (6 bases). The V gene's germline CDR1 is SGHAT and CDR2 FQNNGV. The V gene lost 4 bases and the J gene lost 2 bases, with 8 bases spanning the gap. The length of the CDR3 is 13 residues. CDR3 loop: CASSSTGNYGYTF. CDR3 DNA sequence: TGTGCCAGCAGCTCTACAGGGAACTATGGCTACACCTTC.

The V and J genes are TRBV5-4 and TRBJ2-5; 7 nucleotides agree with TRBD1. The CDR3 sequence is 13 residues long. The V gene's germline CDR1 is SGHNT and CDR2 YYREEE (reference sequence). Trimming took 5 bases from V and 1 from J; bases not matched to a gene: 2. The CDR3 loop reads CASRGDSQETQYF. CDR3 coding DNA: TGTGCCAGCAGAGGGGACAGCCAAGAGACCCAGTACTTC.

This chain uses TRBV5-1 with TRBJ1-3; D may be TRBD1 (6 bases). Trimming left V 1 base short and J 4 bases short, with 15 bases between. Looked up from germline, CDR1 is SGHRS and CDR2 is YFSETQ. The CDR3 totals 16 residues. The CDR3 loop reads CASSLSGDVAGNTIYF. The DNA of the CDR3 is TGCGCCAGCAGCTTGTCAGGGGACGTCGCGGGAAACACCATATATTTT.

This rearrangement joins TRBV15 to TRBJ1-1; no firm D call. The CDR3 consists of 15 residues. Between the trimmed V and J ends, which lost 1 base and 1 base, there was a span of 10 bases. Germline CDR1 reads LNHNV; CDR2 reads YYDKDF (reference sequence). In nucleotides, the CDR3 is TGTGCCACCAGCAGAGTAAGCCTCGGGAACACTGAAGCTTTCTTT. Translated, it gives CATSRVSLGNTEAFF.

As for this clone: A read error may produce the germline difference seen at one junction end. This sequence joins TRBV2 and TRBJ1-2, with 9 positions matching TRBD1. Germline CDR1 is SNHLY and CDR2 is FYNNEI. The CDR3 has 14 residues. The CDR3 here is CASSEGQGMGGYTF. Here the CDR3 DNA reads TGTGCCAGCAGCGAAGGACAGGGGATGGGTGGCTACACCTTC.

The CDR3 sequence: CASSSQGQEVNSPLHF. DNA of the CDR3: TGTGCCAGCAGTTCACAGGGACAGGAGGTTAATTCACCCCTCCACTTT. V and J are TRBV28 and TRBJ1-6, with TRBD1 matching over 8 bases. Germline CDR1 MDHEN, CDR2 SYDVKM. V dropped 4 bases and J dropped 6; count of bases not matched to a gene: 8. This CDR3 comprises 16 residues.

CDR3 residues: CASSSLAGKSNEQFF. In DNA form, the CDR3 reads TGTGCCAGCAGTTCGCTAGCGGGAAAGAGCAATGAGCAGTTCTTC. J is TRBJ2-1 and V is TRBV28, with TRBD2 identical over 9 bases. From germline, CDR1 is MDHEN and CDR2 SYDVKM. V trimming: 4 bases; J trimming: 6 bases; junction bases outside the gene matches: 7. This CDR3 has 15 residues. The variable domain in full, with the rest retrieved from reference TRBV28 and TRBJ2-1, is DVKVTQSSRYLVKRTGEKVFLECVQDMDHENMFWYRQDPGLGLRLIYFSYDVKMKEKGDIPEGYSVSREKKERFSLILESASTNQTSMYLCASSSLAGKSNEQFFGPGTRLTVL.

The CDR3 region has the DNA TGTGCCAGCAGCAGTAGCAGTTTCCAAGAGACCCAGTACTTC. It codes for CASSSSSFQETQYF. V usage is TRBV28 and J usage is TRBJ2-5; D unclear. This CDR3 is built from 14 residues. Germline CDR1 MDHEN, CDR2 SYDVKM. Trimming stripped 6 bases from V and 1 base from J, with 12 bases between. The full variable domain, its missing parts supplied by reference TRBV28 and TRBJ2-5, is DVKVTQSSRYLVKRTGEKVFLECVQDMDHENMFWYRQDPGLGLRLIYFSYDVKMKEKGDIPEGYSVSREKKERFSLILESASTNQTSMYLCASSSSSFQETQYFGPGTRLLVL.

This sequence joins TRBV6-5 and TRBJ2-7; 9 bases are shared with TRBD1. The germline CDR1 and CDR2 sequences are MNHEY and SVGAGI. CDR3 length: 13 amino acids. Germline trimming cut 6 bases from V and 3 bases from J; bases unmatched to any gene: 3. The CDR3 loop reads CASRPTGGYEQYF. In DNA form, the CDR3 reads TGTGCCAGCAGGCCGACAGGGGGCTACGAGCAGTACTTC.

DNA for the CDR3: TGTGCCAGCAGCCCGAGTGGTTATCAGCCCCAGCATTTT. Residues: CASSPSGYQPQHF. The chain combines TRBV7-9 with TRBJ1-5; D is unresolved. Germline V gene sequence: CDR1 SEHNR, CDR2 FQNEAQ (reference sequence). Between the trimmed V and J ends, which lost 5 bases and 5 bases, there was a span of 10 bases. CDR3 length: 13 amino acids.

V usage is TRBV18 and J usage is TRBJ1-4; D is ambiguous. The CDR3 sequence is 15 residues long. Germline CDR1 reads KGHSH; CDR2 reads LQKENI. Trimming left V 0 bases short and J 5 bases short, with 10 bases between. CDR3: CASSPPPGLNEKLFF. CDR3 DNA: TGTGCCAGCTCACCACCCCCAGGTCTCAATGAAAAACTGTTTTTT.

V gene TRBV5-1 combines with J gene TRBJ1-1; D not certain. Between the trimmed V and J ends, which lost 1 base and 2 bases, there was a span of 6 bases. The CDR3 totals 13 residues. From germline, CDR1 is SGHRS and CDR2 YFSETQ. This CDR3 is CASSLNTNTEAFF. CDR3 sequence (DNA): TGCGCCAGCAGCTTGAACACCAACACTGAAGCTTTCTTT.

This clone was observed once. J is TRBJ2-2 and V is TRBV2; 10 positions agree with TRBD1. The CDR3 runs to 16 residues. V was pared by 5 bases and J by 0 bases, with 3 bases of the junction left unmatched. Germline CDR1 SNHLY, CDR2 FYNNEI. The CDR3 sequence is CASSMTGGSNTGELFF. For the CDR3, the DNA is TGTGCCAGCAGTATGACAGGGGGCTCGAACACCGGGGAGCTGTTTTTT.

This clone was observed many times. For the CDR3, the DNA is TGTGCCATCAAAGTGACAGGGGGCACCTACAATGAGCAGTTCTTC. Its translation is CAIKVTGGTYNEQFF. The rearrangement joins TRBV10-3 to TRBJ2-1; the match to TRBD1 covers 10 bases. With V trimmed by 7 bases and J by 2 bases, 5 bases remained unmatched. CDR1 is ENHRY, CDR2 SYGVKD, per germline. The CDR3 consists of 15 residues.

A single count supports this clone. The rearrangement links TRBV2 to TRBJ2-1; D gene ambiguous. This CDR3 comprises 15 residues. V lost 5 bases, J lost 1 base, and 12 bases lay in between. Germline V gene lookup returns CDR1 SNHLY and CDR2 FYNNEI. The DNA of the CDR3 is TGTGCCAGCAGTTATCCCTATGGTTCCTACAATGAGCAGTTCTTC. Amino acids: CASSYPYGSYNEQFF.

J is TRBJ2-3 and V is TRBV18, with D perhaps matching TRBD2 (5 bases). The ends were cut back, 3 bases at V and 2 bases at J, with 9 bases in the middle. The CDR3 is 14 residues long. Germline CDR1 is KGHSH and CDR2 is LQKENI. The CDR3 protein is CASSPTRNTDTQYF. The CDR3 DNA reads TGTGCCAGCTCACCCACTAGGAACACAGATACGCAGTATTTT.

This chain uses TRBV4-1 with TRBJ1-6; tentatively, D is TRBD1 (6 bases). Per germline, CDR1 MGHRA and CDR2 YSYEKL. The ends were cut back, 2 bases at V and 9 bases at J, with 14 bases in the middle. This CDR3 region has 15 residues. CDR3 coding DNA: TGCGCCAGCAGCCAACAGCGGGGGCAGAGTTCACCCCTCCACTTT. Its translation is CASSQQRGQSSPLHF.